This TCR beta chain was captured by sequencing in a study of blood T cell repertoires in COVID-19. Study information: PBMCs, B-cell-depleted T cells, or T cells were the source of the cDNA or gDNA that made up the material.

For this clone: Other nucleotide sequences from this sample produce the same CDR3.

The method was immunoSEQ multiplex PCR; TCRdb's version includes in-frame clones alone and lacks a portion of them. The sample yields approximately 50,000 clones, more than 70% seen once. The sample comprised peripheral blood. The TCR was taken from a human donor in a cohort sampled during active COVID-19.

CDR3 nucleotide sequence: TGTGCCAGTAGTATTCGTTCGGGTACGGGCACAGATACGCAGTATTTT. Encoded protein: CASSIRSGTGTDTQYF. The V gene is TRBV19, the J gene TRBJ2-3, with no clear D. V lost 3 bases, J lost 1 base, and 14 bases lay in between. From germline, CDR1 is LNHDA and CDR2 SQIVND (reference sequence). The length of the CDR3 is 16 residues.